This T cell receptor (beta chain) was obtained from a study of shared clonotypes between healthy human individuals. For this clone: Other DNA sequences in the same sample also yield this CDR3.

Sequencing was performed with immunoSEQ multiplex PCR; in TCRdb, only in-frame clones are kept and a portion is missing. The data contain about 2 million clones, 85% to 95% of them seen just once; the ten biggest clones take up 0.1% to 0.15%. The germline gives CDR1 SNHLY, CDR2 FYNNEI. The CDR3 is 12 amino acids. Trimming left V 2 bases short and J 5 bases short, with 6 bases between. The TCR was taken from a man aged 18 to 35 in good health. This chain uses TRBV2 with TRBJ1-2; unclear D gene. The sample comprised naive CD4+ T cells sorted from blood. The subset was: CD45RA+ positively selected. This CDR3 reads CASSESSYGYTF. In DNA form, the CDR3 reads TGTGCCAGCAGTGAATCCTCATATGGCTACACCTTC.